The rows below give T cell receptor beta chains drawn from one sample of a study of blood T cell repertoires in COVID-19. The protocol was immunoSEQ multiplex PCR, while the TCRdb copy is restricted to in-frame clones and leaves out a portion. The table lists some 130,000 clones, 81% of them singletons. The sequenced material came from peripheral blood. The receptors stem from a woman aged 60-75 years with active or convalescent COVID-19. Each CDR3 is given with its conserved first and last residue. A D gene is named only where the DNA matches it firmly. For some rows the clone size is stated as once, few or many, or as a class when expanded; others skip it.

d_gene	j_gene	v_gene	abundance	CDR3aa	CDR3nt
TRBD1	TRBJ2-1	TRBV10-3	.	CAISGGQGNNEQFF	TGTGCCATCAGTGGGGGACAGGGAAACAATGAGCAGTTCTTC
.	TRBJ2-1	TRBV2	.	CASMTGPLGEQFF	TGTGCCAGCATGACTGGCCCCCTCGGTGAGCAGTTCTTC
.	TRBJ1-2	TRBV6-2/TRBV6-3	.	CASSYGGYGYTF	TGTGCCAGCAGTTACGGAGGGTATGGCTACACCTTC
TRBD1	TRBJ1-3	TRBV7-3	.	CASSPNTAGGGNTIYF	TGTGCCAGCAGCCCCAACACGGCAGGGGGTGGAAACACCATATATTTT
.	TRBJ2-1	TRBV7-3	.	CASSLSGYNEQFF	TGTGCCAGCAGCTTAAGCGGATACAATGAGCAGTTCTTC
TRBD1	TRBJ1-2	TRBV10-3	.	CATRDRVENYGYTF	TGTGCCACCAGGGACAGGGTCGAAAACTATGGCTACACCTTC
TRBD1	TRBJ1-5	TRBV6-5	few	CASSLDREAQPQHF	TGTGCCAGCAGCCTGGACAGGGAGGCTCAGCCCCAGCATTTT
.	TRBJ1-6	TRBV7-9	.	CASSLGGGSSYNSPLHF	TGTGCCAGCAGCTTAGGTGGTGGGAGCTCCTATAATTCACCCCTCCACTTT
TRBD1	TRBJ2-7	TRBV3-1/TRBV3-2	.	CASSHFGQGYEQYF	TGTGCCAGCAGCCATTTCGGACAGGGCTACGAGCAGTACTTC
TRBD1	TRBJ1-2	TRBV5-6	.	CASSFGTGVLYGYTF	TGTGCCAGCAGCTTCGGGACAGGGGTCCTCTATGGCTACACCTTC
.	TRBJ2-3	TRBV7-2	.	CASSLEIEDTQYF	TGTGCCAGCAGCTTGGAGATAGAGGATACGCAGTATTTT
.	TRBJ1-3	TRBV7-9	few	CASSQGHSGNTIYF	TGTGCCAGCAGCCAGGGACACTCTGGAAACACCATATATTTT
.	TRBJ2-3	TRBV2	.	CASRPGPDTQYF	TGTGCCAGCAGACCTGGGCCAGATACGCAGTATTTT
.	TRBJ1-2	TRBV6-5	.	CASSSDTYGYTF	TGTGCCAGCAGCTCGGACACCTATGGCTACACCTTC
TRBD1	TRBJ1-1	TRBV19	once	CASSATGGTEAFF	TGTGCCAGTAGCGCGACAGGGGGCACTGAAGCTTTCTTT
TRBD2	TRBJ2-2	TRBV7-9	.	CASMTGLAGTYTGELFF	TGTGCCAGCATGACCGGACTAGCGGGAACCTACACCGGGGAGCTGTTTTTT
TRBD1	TRBJ1-1	TRBV28	.	CASRPQGPPKAFF	TGTGCCAGCAGACCACAGGGGCCACCAAAAGCTTTCTTT
TRBD1	TRBJ2-3	TRBV5-1	.	CASSSGQRVADTQYF	TGCGCCAGCAGCTCGGGACAGAGGGTAGCAGATACGCAGTATTTT
TRBD2	TRBJ2-5	TRBV9	once	CASSASSGRAGETQYF	TGTGCCAGCAGCGCGTCTAGCGGGAGGGCCGGAGAGACCCAGTACTTC
TRBD2	TRBJ2-5	TRBV6-6	.	CASSGLGQRETQYF	TGTGCCAGCAGCGGACTAGGACAAAGGGAGACCCAGTACTTC
TRBD1	TRBJ1-1	TRBV3-1/TRBV3-2	.	CASSQAQGHTEAFF	TGTGCCAGCAGCCAAGCACAGGGGCACACTGAAGCTTTCTTT
.	TRBJ1-1	TRBV6-5	.	CASSSPELINRAFF	TGTGCCAGCAGTTCCCCAGAATTGATTAACCGAGCTTTCTTT
.	TRBJ2-1	TRBV3-1/TRBV3-2	.	CASSQAVGRPGYNEQFF	TGTGCCAGCAGCCAAGCTGTAGGGAGGCCGGGCTACAATGAGCAGTTCTTC
.	TRBJ2-2	TRBV18	few	CASSPDTGELFF	TGTGCCAGCTCACCCGACACCGGGGAGCTGTTTTTT
.	TRBJ1-2	TRBV2	.	CASRVGGGYTF	TGTGCCAGCAGGGTAGGGGGAGGCTACACCTTC
TRBD1	TRBJ2-5	TRBV7-6	.	CASRPGQGETQYF	TGTGCCAGCAGGCCGGGACAGGGGGAGACCCAGTACTTC
.	TRBJ2-7	TRBV6-2/TRBV6-3	.	CASSPRGTAYEQYF	TGTGCCAGCAGTCCCAGGGGGACTGCCTACGAGCAGTACTTC
.	TRBJ2-2	TRBV7-6	.	CASRHSHGELFF	TGTGCCAGCAGGCACTCCCACGGGGAGCTGTTTTTT
TRBD1	TRBJ2-7	TRBV6-5	.	CASSWDRVSYEQYF	TGTGCCAGCAGTTGGGACAGGGTCTCCTACGAGCAGTACTTC
.	TRBJ1-2	TRBV4-3	few	CASSPVDSHNYGYTF	TGCGCCAGCAGCCCTGTGGACAGCCATAACTATGGCTACACCTTC
TRBD1	TRBJ1-1	TRBV13	.	CASTHSRQGGFNTEAFF	TGTGCCAGCACCCATTCTAGACAGGGGGGTTTTAACACTGAAGCTTTCTTT
.	TRBJ2-1	TRBV6-5	.	CAIHVGGFYNEQFF	TGTGCCATTCATGTGGGCGGGTTCTACAATGAGCAGTTCTTC
.	TRBJ2-5	TRBV11-2	.	CASSGMRQLETQYF	TGTGCCAGCAGTGGAATGAGACAGCTGGAGACCCAGTACTTC
.	TRBJ1-6	TRBV7-2	.	CASTLDGGSYNSPLHF	TGTGCCAGCACCCTGGACGGAGGCTCCTATAATTCACCCCTCCACTTT
.	TRBJ2-1	TRBV27	.	CASSGDSFSSYNEQFF	TGTGCCAGCAGCGGAGACAGTTTTAGCTCCTACAATGAGCAGTTCTTC
.	TRBJ2-2	TRBV29-1	.	CSVPAANRDTGELFF	TGCAGCGTCCCTGCGGCAAACAGGGACACCGGGGAGCTGTTTTTT
.	TRBJ1-5	TRBV30	.	CAWRAGIGGNQPQHF	TGTGCCTGGAGGGCAGGGATAGGAGGCAATCAGCCCCAGCATTTT
.	TRBJ2-1	TRBV12-3/TRBV12-4	.	CASQWRGRSEQFF	TGTGCCAGCCAATGGAGGGGGCGGAGTGAGCAGTTCTTC
TRBD1	TRBJ1-4	TRBV28	once	CASIPLGTGDEKLFF	TGTGCCAGCATCCCCCTCGGGACAGGGGATGAAAAACTGTTTTTT
.	TRBJ1-4	TRBV2	.	CASGAAVGEKLFF	TGTGCCAGCGGAGCGGCAGTCGGGGAAAAACTGTTTTTT
TRBD1	TRBJ2-1	TRBV4-2	.	CASSPGTDYNEQFF	TGTGCCAGCAGCCCAGGGACAGATTACAATGAGCAGTTCTTC
.	TRBJ1-4	TRBV21-1	.	CASSKPGWVEKLFF	TGTGCCAGCAGCAAACCAGGGTGGGTTGAAAAACTGTTTTTT
TRBD1	TRBJ1-1	TRBV19	.	CASQRRMGTGVSNTEAFF	TGTGCCAGTCAACGAAGGATGGGGACAGGGGTTTCGAACACTGAAGCTTTCTTT
.	TRBJ1-6	TRBV12-3/TRBV12-4	.	CASRSSYNSPLHF	TGTGCCAGCAGGAGCTCCTATAATTCACCCCTCCACTTT
.	TRBJ2-5	TRBV4-1	.	CASRLGETQYF	TGCGCCAGCAGACTAGGGGAGACCCAGTACTTC
.	TRBJ2-3	TRBV3-1/TRBV3-2	.	CASSPLLGPSTDTQYF	TGTGCCAGCAGCCCCCTCTTGGGGCCTAGCACAGATACGCAGTATTTT
TRBD1	TRBJ2-1	TRBV3-1/TRBV3-2	.	CASSQDLAGGREQFF	TGTGCCAGCAGCCAAGATTTGGCAGGGGGCCGTGAGCAGTTCTTC
TRBD1	TRBJ1-6	TRBV15	.	CATSRDPGGYNSPLHF	TGTGCCACCAGCAGAGATCCAGGGGGATATAATTCACCCCTCCACTTT
TRBD1	TRBJ1-3	TRBV19	.	CASSIPRTGASSGNTIYF	TGTGCCAGTAGTATCCCCAGGACAGGGGCATCTTCAGGAAACACCATATATTTT
.	TRBJ1-1	TRBV7-8	once	CASSLTNTGTTEAFF	TGTGCCAGCAGCCTGACGAATACCGGGACAACTGAAGCTTTCTTT
.	TRBJ2-7	TRBV6-2/TRBV6-3	.	CASSRQVLNEQYF	TGTGCCAGCAGCAGACAGGTTCTCAACGAGCAGTACTTC
TRBD2	TRBJ2-1	TRBV5-1	once	CASSYAGTPTSGGVF	TGCGCCAGCAGCTACGCCGGGACTCCAACCTCGGGAGGGGTCTTC
.	TRBJ1-1	TRBV7-9	.	CASSPFIYGTEAFF	TGTGCCAGCAGCCCTTTCATCTACGGCACTGAAGCTTTCTTT
TRBD1	TRBJ1-2	TRBV5-1	.	CASSLLQGAAYGYTF	TGCGCCAGCAGCTTACTGCAGGGGGCAGCCTATGGCTACACCTTC
.	TRBJ2-3	TRBV5-1	.	CASSFASSTDTQYF	TGCGCCAGCAGCTTCGCGTCTAGCACAGATACGCAGTATTTT